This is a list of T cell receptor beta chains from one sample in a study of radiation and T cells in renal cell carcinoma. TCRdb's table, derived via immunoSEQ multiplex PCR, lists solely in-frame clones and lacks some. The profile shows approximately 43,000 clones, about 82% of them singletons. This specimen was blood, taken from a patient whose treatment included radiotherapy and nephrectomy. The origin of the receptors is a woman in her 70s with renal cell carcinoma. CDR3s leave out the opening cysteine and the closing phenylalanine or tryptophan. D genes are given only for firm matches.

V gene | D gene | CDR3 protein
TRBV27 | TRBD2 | ASSFSAGMGTGELF
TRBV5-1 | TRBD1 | ASSLPGTGDTEAF
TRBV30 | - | AWSKGETSYNEQF
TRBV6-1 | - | ASSTTRGNTEAF
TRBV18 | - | ASSPTSGGPETQY
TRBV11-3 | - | ASSPQGAHEQY
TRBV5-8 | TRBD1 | ASSLGTGVNEKLF
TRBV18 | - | ASSPLSGGTEAF
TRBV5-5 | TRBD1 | ASSHRGNYGYT
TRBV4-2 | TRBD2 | ASSQAWASGGAWETQY
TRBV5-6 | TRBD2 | ASSLVASGRAFPYNEQF
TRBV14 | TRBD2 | ASSRTGGSKNIQY
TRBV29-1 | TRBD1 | SVGQGQETQY
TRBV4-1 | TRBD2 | ASSQGPAGGRNEQF
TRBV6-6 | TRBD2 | ASRPGGTGELF
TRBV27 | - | ASSLTNGMDEQY
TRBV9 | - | ASSVTDLGRGRDTQY
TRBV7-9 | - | ASSLGALSTDTQY
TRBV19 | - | ASNRPSYGYT
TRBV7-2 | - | ASSFVDPREQY
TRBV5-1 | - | ASSLVGTSTDTQY
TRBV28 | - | ASSWRLDQPQH
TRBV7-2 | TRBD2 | ASSRIILAGGPDTQY
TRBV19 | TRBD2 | ASRAGVDGELF
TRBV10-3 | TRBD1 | AISTGQGTTGELF
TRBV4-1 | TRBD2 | ASSHIRSGGSDTQY
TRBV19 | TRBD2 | ASRWASGRLNTGELF
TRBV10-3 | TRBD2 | AISGASGRTYNEQF
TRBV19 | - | ASSLGTSGNTEAF
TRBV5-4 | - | ASSLGPEGIRTEAF
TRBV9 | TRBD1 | ASSSGQGAYNEQF
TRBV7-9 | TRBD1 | ASSPDRVEQY
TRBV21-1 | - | ASSKEKVTSSGNTIY
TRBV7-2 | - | ASSLSPEGYEQY
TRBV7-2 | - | ASSPRTVGEQY
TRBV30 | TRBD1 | AWSFQGANNQPQH
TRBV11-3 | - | ASSTREGEQY
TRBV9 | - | ASSASVDRGPYEQY
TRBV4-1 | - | ASSQVGSYNEQF
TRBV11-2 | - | ASSFQVEQY
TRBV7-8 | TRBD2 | ASSYRLAGQETQY
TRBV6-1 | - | ASSQSRDNGYT
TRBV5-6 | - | ASSRRGGRVQPQH